This T cell receptor beta chain is from a study of regulatory T cells in long-lasting Graves disease. This sample's time point: newly diagnosed GD, antithyroid drugs for less than 3 months. The TCR library was made from RNA that had been extracted from PBMCs in TRIzol. It was American Thyroid Association guidelines that determined Graves' disease diagnosis. One endocrinology department in Xi'an, China, was where patients came from. Assembly of TCR beta libraries relied on iRepertoire HTBI primers together with Arm-PCR of CDR3 regions. TCRdb reprocessed the multiplex PCR reads via MiXCR and lists one record per CDR3 protein. The table lists hundreds of thousands of distinct CDR3 sequences, 16% of them singletons. This clonotype was found many times. This sample also belongs to another study, concerning T cells in Graves' hyperthyroidism and ophthalmopathy. This second report adds: The HTBI primer set was used in a first-round RT-PCR of the TCR CDR3.

The specimen was peripheral blood mononuclear cells (PBMCs), collected at new diagnosis, from a patient treated with antithyroid drugs. This sequence originates from a man aged 35-49 years with Graves disease.

CDR3 protein: CSVTPGGVFEQYF. As DNA, the CDR3 is TGCAGTGTCACTCCCGGGGGGGTTTTCGAGCAGTACTTC. The V gene is TRBV20-1, the J gene TRBJ2-7, with 8 bases aligning to TRBD2. Germline CDR1 is DFQATT and CDR2 is SNEGSKA (reference sequence). The CDR3 length is 13 residues. Trimming removed 7 bases from V and 6 bases from J; junction bases left unmatched: 11.